The T cell receptor (beta chain) described here comes from a study of blood T cell repertoires in COVID-19. At the level of the study: The cDNA or gDNA used as material had been derived from T cells, B-cell-depleted T cells, or PBMCs.

Per the germline V gene, CDR1 is MNHEY and CDR2 is SVGAGI. CDR3 length: 14 amino acids. Losses at the gene ends were 6 bases for V and 3 bases for J; bases not matched to a gene: 2. Generated by immunoSEQ multiplex PCR, the TCRdb table keeps only in-frame clones and is missing some. The profile covers 150,000 to 170,000 clones, with roughly 71% appearing a single time and about 4% taken by the ten largest. The J gene is TRBJ1-4, the V gene TRBV6-5, with 9 bases that match TRBD1. Sequencing used peripheral blood. The TCR was taken from a woman aged 80 or over with acute or convalescent COVID-19. The CDR3 region has the DNA TGTGCCAGCAGGGGACAGGGCTCTAATGAAAAACTGTTTTTT. Residues: CASRGQGSNEKLFF.